This T cell receptor beta chain was recorded in a study of T cells after yellow fever vaccination. Study-wide context: With SMART-Seq v4 Ultra Low Input, the fractions containing low cell numbers were prepared.

This clonotype was seen many times. The antigen is not known. The V and J ends lost 1 base and 4 bases, in that order; junction bases with no gene match: 3. The CDR3 loop spans 15 amino acids. Germline loops: CDR1 DFQATT, CDR2 SNEGSKA (reference sequence). Study-wide points: Abundant bulk-derived clonotypes could contaminate FACS-sorted repertoires. Post-booster repertoires again held most primary-vaccination clones (96% CD4, 88% CD8).

Generation of TCR cDNA used 5'RACE template switching (which added a universal primer site and UMIs). TCRdb re-derived calls from the 5' RACE reads in MiXCR, one entry per CDR3 protein. This sample has over 110,000 distinct CDR3 sequences; more than 6% occur once, and the top ten carry roughly 0.73%. The sample here was CD4+ T cells sorted from PBMCs, taken 5 days after the yellow fever booster vaccination. This sequence joins TRBV20-1 and TRBJ2-7; 14 nucleotides line up with TRBD2. This TCR was sampled from a man aged 25 to 40 who received the YFV17D yellow fever vaccine. CDR3 coding DNA: TGCAGTGCTAGAGGGGGGACTAGCGGGAGTTACGAGCAGTACTTC. Protein product: CSARGGTSGSYEQYF.